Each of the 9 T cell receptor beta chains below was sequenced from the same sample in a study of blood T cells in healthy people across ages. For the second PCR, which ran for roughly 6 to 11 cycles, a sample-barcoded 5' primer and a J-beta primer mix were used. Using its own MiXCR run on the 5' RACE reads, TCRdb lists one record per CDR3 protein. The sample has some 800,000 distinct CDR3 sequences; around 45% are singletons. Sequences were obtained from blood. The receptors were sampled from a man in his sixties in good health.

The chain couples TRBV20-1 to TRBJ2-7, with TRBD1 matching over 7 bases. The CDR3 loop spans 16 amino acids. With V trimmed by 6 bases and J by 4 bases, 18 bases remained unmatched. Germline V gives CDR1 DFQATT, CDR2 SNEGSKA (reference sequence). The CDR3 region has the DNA TGCAGTGCCAGCCAGGGGGTGTTTAAGGGGTCTTACGAGCAGTACTTC. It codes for CSASQGVFKGSYEQYF.

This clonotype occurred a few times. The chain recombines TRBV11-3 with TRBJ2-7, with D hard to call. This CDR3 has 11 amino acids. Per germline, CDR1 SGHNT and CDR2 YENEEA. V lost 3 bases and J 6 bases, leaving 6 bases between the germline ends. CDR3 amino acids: CASSLMGEQYF. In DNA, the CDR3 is TGTGCCAGCAGCTTGATGGGCGAGCAGTACTTC. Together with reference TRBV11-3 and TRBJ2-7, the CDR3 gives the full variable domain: EAGVVQSPRYKIIEKKQPVAFWCNPISGHNTLYWYLQNLGQGPELLIRYENEEAVDDSQLPKDRFSAERLKGVDSTLKIQPAELGDSAVYLCASSLMGEQYFGPGTRLTVT.

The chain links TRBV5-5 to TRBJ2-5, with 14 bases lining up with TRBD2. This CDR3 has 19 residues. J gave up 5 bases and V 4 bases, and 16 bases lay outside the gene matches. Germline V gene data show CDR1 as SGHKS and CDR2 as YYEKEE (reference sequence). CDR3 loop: CASSKTGTSGGGLMETQYF. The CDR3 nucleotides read TGTGCCAGCAGCAAAACCGGGACTAGCGGGGGAGGGTTAATGGAGACCCAGTACTTC.

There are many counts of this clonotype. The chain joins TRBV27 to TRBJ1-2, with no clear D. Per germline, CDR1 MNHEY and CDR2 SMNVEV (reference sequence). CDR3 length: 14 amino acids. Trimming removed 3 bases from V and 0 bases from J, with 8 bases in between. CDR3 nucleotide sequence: TGTGCCAGCAGTTTCAGCAGAGCTAACTATGGCTACACCTTC. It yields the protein CASSFSRANYGYTF.

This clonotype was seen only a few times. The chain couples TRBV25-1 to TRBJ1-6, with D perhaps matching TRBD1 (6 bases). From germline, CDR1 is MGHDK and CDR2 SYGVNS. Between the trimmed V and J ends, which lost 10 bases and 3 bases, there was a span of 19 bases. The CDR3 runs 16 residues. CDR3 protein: CATQPKGGIYNSPLHF. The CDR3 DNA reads TGTGCCACCCAACCGAAGGGGGGAATCTATAATTCACCCCTCCACTTT. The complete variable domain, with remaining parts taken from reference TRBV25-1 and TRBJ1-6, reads EADIYQTPRYLVIGTGKKITLECSQTMGHDKMYWYQQDPGMELHLIHYSYGVNSTEKGDLSSESTVSRIRTEHFPLTLESARPSHTSQYLCATQPKGGIYNSPLHFGNGTRLTVT.

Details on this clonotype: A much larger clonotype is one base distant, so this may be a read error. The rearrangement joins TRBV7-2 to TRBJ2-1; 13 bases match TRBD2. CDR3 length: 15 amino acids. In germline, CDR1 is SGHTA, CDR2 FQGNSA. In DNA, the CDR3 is TGTGCCTGCAGCCCACCGGGACTAGCGGGGCGGCAGGAGTTCTTC. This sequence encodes CACSPPGLAGRQEFF.

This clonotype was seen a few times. The CDR3 sequence is CSVLDSGHEQYF. The CDR3 DNA follows: TGCAGCGTCCTGGACAGTGGCCACGAGCAGTACTTC. This chain links TRBV29-1 with TRBJ2-7; tentatively, D is TRBD1 (6 bases). V lost 6 bases and J 5 bases, leaving 14 bases between the germline ends. Germline loops: CDR1 SQVTM, CDR2 ANQGSEA. This CDR3 has 12 residues.

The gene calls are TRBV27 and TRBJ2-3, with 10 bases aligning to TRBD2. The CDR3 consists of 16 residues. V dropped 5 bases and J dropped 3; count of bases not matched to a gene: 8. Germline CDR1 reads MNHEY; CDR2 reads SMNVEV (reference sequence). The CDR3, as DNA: TGTGCCAGCAGTCCCGTAGCGGGGGGTTTTACAGATACGCAGTATTTT. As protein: CASSPVAGGFTDTQYF.

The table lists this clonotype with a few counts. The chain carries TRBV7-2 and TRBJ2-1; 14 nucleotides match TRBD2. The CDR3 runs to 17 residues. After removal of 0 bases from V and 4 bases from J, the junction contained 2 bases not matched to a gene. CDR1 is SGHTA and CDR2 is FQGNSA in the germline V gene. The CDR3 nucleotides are TGTGCCAGCAGCTTAGCGGGGACTAGCGGGGGTTACAATGAGCAGTTCTTC. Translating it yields CASSLAGTSGGYNEQFF.